This T cell receptor (beta chain) is from a study of T cells in Graves' hyperthyroidism and ophthalmopathy. Study overall: Once the initial diagnosis was made, peripheral blood was obtained before any treatment.

PBMCs stemmed from around 9.3 ml fresh peripheral blood. TCR beta CDR3 sequences were amplified from RNA transcripts. In the first-round RT-PCR of the TCR CDR3, the HTBI primer set was used. In TCRdb, the multiplex PCR reads were re-called with MiXCR into one record per CDR3 protein. This sample has a few hundred thousand distinct CDR3 sequences, with about a sixth found just once. V was clipped by 5 bases and J by 4 bases, with 15 bases between them. The CDR3 consists of 14 residues. The germline CDR1 and CDR2 sequences are LNHDA and SQIVND (reference sequence). This clonotype occurred once. The target antigen is unknown. Study results and caveats: The model identified upcoming ophthalmopathy a median approximately seven months ahead of onset. Blood also contained most expanded thyroid clonotypes above 0.001.

J is TRBJ2-7 and V is TRBV19; D call uncertain. The specimen sequenced was blood. This sequence was found in an older woman with Graves' ophthalmopathy. CDR3 residues: CASSVSSITYEQYF. DNA of the CDR3: TGTGCCAGTAGTGTTTCTAGTATTACTTACGAGCAGTACTTC.